This T cell receptor beta chain comes out of a study of PD-1 blockade in mismatch repair-deficient tumors. Germline V gene lookup returns CDR1 GTSNPN and CDR2 SVGIG (reference sequence). The CDR3 runs 15 residues. Losses at the gene ends were 3 bases for V and 4 bases for J; bases not matched to a gene: 6. PCR or immunohistochemistry showed mismatch repair deficiency in every enrolled patient. Measured with immunoSEQ multiplex PCR; TCRdb has only the in-frame clones, and not every one. Of about 51,000 clones listed, 81% are singletons. The source material was peripheral blood, sampled roughly 21 weeks after starting pembrolizumab. The chain carries TRBV30 and TRBJ2-1; 10 bases align to TRBD2. The origin of this receptor is an adult with mismatch repair-deficient cancer. The CDR3 region is CAWSGSGRGYNEQFF. The DNA for the CDR3 is TGTGCCTGGAGCGGAAGCGGGAGGGGGTACAATGAGCAGTTCTTC.